The sequence of this T cell receptor (beta chain) was determined in a study of radiation and T cells in renal cell carcinoma (dated by TCRdb to about 2020). Study-level background: The samples were drawn from a clinical trial, where primary renal cell carcinomas were treated with 15 Gy of stereotactic body radiation therapy and then removed by nephrectomy 4 weeks afterward. A total of over 4 million unique CDR3 nucleotide sequences, encoding 2.5 million to 3 million unique CDR3 amino acid sequences, were found across all 50 or so samples. In total, approximately 51 samples, comprising approximately 26 tumors and some 27 peripheral blood samples, were subjected to TCR beta sequencing. Findings and caveats that apply to the study as a whole: In blood, the top tumor clonotypes increased from baseline to 2 weeks after radiation and then shrank by 4 weeks, which suggests a temporary expansion of tumor-resident clones. Because the trial had a single-armed design, the trial could not examine how radiation dose or scheduling affected the TCR repertoire. Because pretreatment tumor biopsies were not available, the study could not determine whether clonotypes were already present within the tumor at baseline. Blood repertoire dynamics were not followed beyond 4 weeks after treatment.

This clone has at least ten counts. Its binding antigen is unknown. It has no much larger one-base neighbor in the sample; base qualities were not kept. What this sample's time point label stands for: blood 2 weeks post-SBRT. The sample's treatment or condition, from its label and the paper: 15 Gy SBRT to primary tumor, nephrectomy 4 weeks later. To follow tumor-enriched clonotypes, peripheral blood was collected serially from radiation-treated patients at baseline and again at 2 weeks and 4 weeks after SBRT. Renal cell carcinoma with clear cell pathology was present in all patients. The QIAamp DNA Blood Mini Kit (Qiagen) was used to prepare genomic DNA for TCR sequencing. Samples were included in the analyses only if all quality control checks were passed. TCR beta libraries were generated from genomic DNA with the immunoSEQ kit, following the manufacturer's recommendations. Library preparation used a first multiplex PCR with proprietary primers, then a second PCR adding unique barcodes, with bead cleanups after each round. A kit-provided positive control reaction and a negative control reaction were included in every sample batch. The final libraries underwent checking on an Agilent 4200 TapeStation D1000 ScreenTape, volumetric pooling, and quantification by qPCR. Sequencing ran on an Illumina NextSeq500 with a MidOutput 150-cycle cartridge, using 156 Read1 and 15 Index1 cycles with kit custom primers. The pooled library was loaded at approximately 1 pM, with an approximately 21% PhiX control spiked in. The paper's data handling went like this. The vendor-processed data were analyzed in R, and a clonotype was defined as all T cells that share the same CDR3 nucleotide sequence. In the clone abundance analyses, frequencies in each sample were normalized to that sample's 10,000 most abundant clones. Before analysis, public T cell clones were removed, and these numbered fewer than six per sample on average. An abundance difference of at least 32-fold between compartments was the criterion for calling clonotypes tumor-enriched or baseline blood-enriched. A beta-binomial differential abundance model was applied to find clonotypes that expanded or contracted between blood time points. Tumor-blood repertoire similarity was measured with the Baroni-Urbani and Buser coefficient, and group comparisons used two-tailed Wilcoxon tests in R. TCRdb limited this immuneACCESS table to in-frame rearrangements with V and J called. A share of clones is missing; checked studies link under half to unresolved V genes, and the rest is unexplained. V, J and clone size reflect that table, while D and trimming were determined from the DNA. This sample has about 49,000 clones in its table, and more than 80% of those were observed once. The top ten clones comprise approximately 28% of the sample.

The CDR3 contains 14 residues, cysteine and phenylalanine counted. The entry retains the CDR3 DNA only, 42 bases that are in frame from base 1. V drops 6 bases and J drops 2 bases, leaving 15 bases in between. Based on the germline V gene, the CDR1 and CDR2 sequences are SGHDT and YYEEEE. This material consisted of blood, taken from a patient whose treatment included radiotherapy and nephrectomy. The receptor comes from a woman in her seventies with renal cell carcinoma. The chain is made from TRBV5-6 and TRBJ2-7; the D segment could be TRBD2, given 6 matching bases. This receptor carries the CDR3 CASTQEGSPYEQYF. The bases are TGTGCCAGCACCCAGGAGGGTTCCCCCTACGAGCAGTACTTC. Reference TRBV5-6 and TRBJ2-7 proteins supply the regions before and after the CDR3; the full variable domain is: DAGVTQSPTHLIKTRGQQVTLRCSPKSGHDTVSWYQQALGQGPQFIFQYYEEEERQRGNFPDRFSGHQFPNYSSELNVNALLLGDSALYLCASTQEGSPYEQYFGPGTRLTVT.